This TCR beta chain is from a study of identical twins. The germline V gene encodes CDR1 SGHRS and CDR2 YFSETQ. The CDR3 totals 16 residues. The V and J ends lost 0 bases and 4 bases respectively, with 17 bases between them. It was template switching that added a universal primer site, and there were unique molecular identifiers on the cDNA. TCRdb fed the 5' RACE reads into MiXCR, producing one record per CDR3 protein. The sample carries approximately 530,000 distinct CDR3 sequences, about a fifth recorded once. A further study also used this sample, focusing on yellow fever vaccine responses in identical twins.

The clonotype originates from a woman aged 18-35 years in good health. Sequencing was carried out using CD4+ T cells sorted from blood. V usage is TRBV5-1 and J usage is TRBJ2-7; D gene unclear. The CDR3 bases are TGCGCCAGCAGCTTGGCACCTCCGAGTTCGTCGTACGAGCAGTACGTC. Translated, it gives CASSLAPPSSSYEQYV.